The 15 T cell receptor beta chains below all came from one sample that was sequenced in a study of beta chain features in type 1 diabetes. The study, taken as a whole, reports: Shortening that was moderate but significant affected the TCRB CDR3s of Type 1 diabetes patients in all four CD4+ subsets.

Of the isolated RNA, all was reverse transcribed, and so the sequenced material was expressed TCRB transcripts. Clones were read by immunoSEQ multiplex PCR, and TCRdb kept only the in-frame ones, dropping some. The sample yields 640,000 or so clones, more than 12% seen once. These receptors are not linked to any known antigen. The sequenced material came from naive CD4+ T cells from blood. These receptors all stem from a man in his late teens or twenties with type 1 diabetes.

This clone has more than one count but fewer than ten. The CDR3 DNA reads as TGTGCCAGCAGCGTAGGACTTGAGGGGCCAGCACGGCTTTACGAGCAGTACTTC. The encoded protein is CASSVGLEGPARLYEQYF. This chain uses TRBV9 with TRBJ2-7; the D gene could be TRBD1 or TRBD2 (5 bases each). The CDR3 extends over 18 amino acids. CDR1 is SGDLS, CDR2 YYNGEE, per germline. Trimming took 0 bases from V and 4 from J, leaving 23 bases between them.

The J gene is TRBJ2-3, the V gene TRBV30, with no clear D. The CDR3 loop spans 16 amino acids. Looked up from germline, CDR1 is GTSNPN and CDR2 is SVGIG (reference sequence). The V end was cut by 0 bases, the J end by 5 bases, with 18 bases between. The CDR3 bases are TGTGCCTGGAGTGTACTTGTTCGGAGTTTAGGAGATACGCAGTATTTT. Amino acid sequence: CAWSVLVRSLGDTQYF.

The J gene is TRBJ2-7, the V gene TRBV5-6; no definite D call. This CDR3 contains 16 residues. CDR1 is SGHDT, CDR2 YYEEEE, per germline. V was trimmed by 5 bases and J by 0 bases, leaving 18 bases between them. As DNA, the CDR3 is TGTGCCAGCAGGTTAATGACCCTGCGGATCTCCTACGAGCAGTACTTC. Protein product: CASRLMTLRISYEQYF.

This clone was recorded a few times. The chain employs TRBV19 and TRBJ1-4; D not resolved. CDR3 length: 15 amino acids. The ends were cut back, 5 bases at V and 5 bases at J, with 15 bases in the middle. The germline gives CDR1 LNHDA, CDR2 SQIVND (reference sequence). The CDR3 is CASSGASSLNEKLFF. CDR3 nucleotides: TGTGCCAGTAGTGGTGCGTCGTCCCTCAATGAAAAACTGTTTTTT.

This clone was seen a few times. The rearrangement joins TRBV5-1 to TRBJ2-5, with 10 bases fitting TRBD2. This CDR3 comprises 15 residues. Germline CDR1 reads SGHRS; CDR2 reads YFSETQ. Trimming cost V 0 bases and J 5 bases; bases outside gene matches: 4. The CDR3 DNA sequence: TGCGCCAGCAGCTTGGCCGGACTAGCGGCGGAGACCCAGTACTTC. Amino acid sequence: CASSLAGLAAETQYF.

This clone has just a few counts. The J gene is TRBJ1-1, the V gene TRBV7-3; D is unclear. V lost 2 bases, J lost 5 bases, and 15 bases lay in between. Germline assignment: CDR1 SGHTA and CDR2 FQGTGA. The CDR3 has 15 amino acids. Here the CDR3 DNA reads TGTGCCAGCAGCTTACAAAAGCAAAAAGGAACTGAAGCTTTCTTT. Translated: CASSLQKQKGTEAFF.

CDR3 region: CASGKTGSSYNEQFF. Here the CDR3 DNA reads TGTGCCAGCGGAAAGACAGGGAGCTCCTACAATGAGCAGTTCTTC. The genes are TRBV6-5 and TRBJ2-1; 7 bases are shared with TRBD1. This CDR3 has 15 residues. V lost 8 bases to trimming and J lost 0 bases; unmatched junction nucleotides: 7. Germline CDR1 and CDR2: MNHEY and SVGAGI.

This clone was seen a handful of times. The J gene is TRBJ2-7, the V gene TRBV10-3, with TRBD1 matching 8 bases. The junction had 7 bases not matched to a gene; V was cut back by 9 bases and J by 3 bases. Germline CDR1 is ENHRY and CDR2 is SYGVKD. The CDR3 spans 13 residues. DNA for the CDR3: TGTGCCATGACCTCAGACAGGGGCTACGAGCAGTACTTC. Protein: CAMTSDRGYEQYF.

The DNA for the CDR3 is TGTGCCATCAGTGCGTCCCTATTTGAGGATACGCAGTATTTT. Translation: CAISASLFEDTQYF. The chain couples TRBV10-3 to TRBJ2-3; no clear D. CDR3 length: 14 residues. The germline CDR1 and CDR2 sequences are ENHRY and SYGVKD. V gave up 4 bases and J gave up 6 bases, with 14 bases separating them.

This clone came up a few times. The chain uses TRBV2 and TRBJ1-1; the D is unclear. The germline gives CDR1 SNHLY, CDR2 FYNNEI. This CDR3 has 9 residues. V was trimmed by 11 bases and J by 5 bases, leaving 6 bases between them. This CDR3 reads CAVGTEAFF. The CDR3 DNA is TGTGCCGTGGGAACTGAAGCTTTCTTT.

The gene calls are TRBV5-1 and TRBJ2-6; D is possibly TRBD2 (5 bases). Trimming removed 4 bases from V and 0 bases from J, with 14 bases in between. Germline V gives CDR1 SGHRS, CDR2 YFSETQ. CDR3 length: 17 residues. CDR3 sequence reads: CASSPPGSLSGANVLTF. CDR3 DNA sequence: TGCGCCAGCAGCCCCCCGGGAAGCCTCTCTGGGGCCAACGTCCTGACTTTC.

As to this clone: The sample has other DNA sequences that encode this CDR3 too. The gene calls are TRBV30 and TRBJ2-1; D remains ambiguous. The CDR3 length is 15 residues. CDR1 and CDR2 from the germline V gene are GTSNPN and SVGIG (reference sequence). The germline V and J ends were trimmed by 0 bases and 0 bases, with 9 bases remaining between them. This CDR3 is CAWSVGRSSYNEQFF. In DNA form, the CDR3 reads TGTGCCTGGAGTGTTGGGCGGAGCTCCTACAATGAGCAGTTCTTC.

This clone was seen more than once but under ten times. The chain is built from TRBV30 and TRBJ2-5; TRBD2 agrees at 12 bases. This CDR3 is built from 15 residues. Looked up from germline, CDR1 is GTSNPN and CDR2 is SVGIG (reference sequence). The junction had 5 bases not matched to a gene; V was cut back by 1 base and J by 5 bases. In nucleotides, the CDR3 is TGTGCCTGGAGTGGGGGTCTAGCGGGAGGGGAGACCCAGTACTTC. Its protein product is CAWSGGLAGGETQYF.

This clone occurred a few times. This rearrangement joins TRBV6-6 to TRBJ1-1; D gene unclear. CDR1 and CDR2 (germline): MNHNY, SVGAGI (reference sequence). V lost 4 bases to trimming and J lost 0 bases, with 6 bases between them. This CDR3 comprises 13 residues. The CDR3 here is CASSFRMNTEAFF. DNA for the CDR3: TGTGCCAGCAGTTTTAGAATGAACACTGAAGCTTTCTTT.

This clone was recorded a few times. The chain combines TRBV28 with TRBJ2-7; D gene unclear. The CDR3 contains 15 residues. Deletions cut 2 bases from V and 12 bases from J, with 23 bases between. Germline values: CDR1 MDHEN, CDR2 SYDVKM. The CDR3 loop reads CASSLGSYPYRSSYF. CDR3 DNA sequence: TGTGCCAGCAGTTTAGGGTCCTACCCCTATCGCAGTTCGTACTTC.